The 10 T cell receptor beta chains below were found in one sample sequenced in a study of cytomegalovirus exposure and HLA in healthy donors. PCR amplification relied on 60 Vbeta primers (plus 13 Jbeta primers). Using immunoSEQ multiplex PCR, the repertoire was profiled, and TCRdb retains in-frame clones only, with some absent. The table lists around 91,000 clones, about 77% of them singletons, with around 4% in the top ten. Input material: PBMCs. The origin of the receptors is a male donor in good health and CMV-seropositive.

The genes are TRBV5-6 and TRBJ1-1; tentative D call: TRBD1 (6 bases). Trimming shortened V by 4 bases and J by 8 bases, and 24 bases separated the two germline ends. The CDR3 runs 16 residues. The germline gives CDR1 SGHDT, CDR2 YYEEEE. The CDR3 DNA reads TGTGCCAGCAGCCTGGGTGCAGGGACAAGGGAGGGGGAAGCTTTCTTT. This sequence encodes CASSLGAGTREGEAFF.

This clone was seen a single time. CDR3 in amino acids: CASTLTGTLYGYTF. For the CDR3, the DNA is TGTGCCAGCACTTTGACAGGGACCCTCTATGGCTACACCTTC. The chain combines TRBV5-4 with TRBJ1-2; 7 bases match TRBD1. Germline V gives CDR1 SGHNT, CDR2 YYREEE (reference sequence). The CDR3 has 14 amino acids. V was pared by 6 bases and J by 4 bases, with 9 bases of the junction left unmatched.

The chain is built from TRBV5-8 and TRBJ2-2; D unresolved. The germline CDR1 and CDR2 sequences are SGHTS and YDEGEE. This CDR3 is 15 amino acids long. V gave up 2 bases and J gave up 3 bases, with 11 bases separating them. Here the CDR3 DNA reads TGTGCCAGCAGCTTAGGAGTTTGGGACACCGGGGAGCTGTTTTTT. Its translation is CASSLGVWDTGELFF. Together with reference TRBV5-8 and TRBJ2-2, the CDR3 gives the full variable domain: EAGVTQSPTHLIKTRGQQATLRCSPISGHTSVYWYQQALGLGLQFLLWYDEGEERNRGNFPPRFSGRQFPNYSSELNVNALELEDSALYLCASSLGVWDTGELFFGEGSRLTVL.

The CDR3 DNA follows: TGTGCCAGCAGTAAGAGGAGGGGGCGGGGGGGCCTCACCGGGGAGCTGTTTTTT. Translating gives CASSKRRGRGGLTGELFF. The chain recombines TRBV7-4 with TRBJ2-2; TRBD2 matches 9 bases. Germline CDR1 is SGHVT and CDR2 is SQSDAQ. The V segment lost 6 bases and the J segment 4 bases; nucleotides outside the gene matches: 15. This CDR3 comprises 18 residues.

The chain combines TRBV14 with TRBJ2-7, with a possible D match to TRBD2 (6 bases). CDR3 length: 14 amino acids. In germline, CDR1 is SGHDN, CDR2 FVKESK. V lost 4 bases, J lost 2 bases, and 12 bases lay in between. CDR3 in DNA: TGTGCCAGCAGCCCGGGACTTCCCCCCTACGAGCAGTACTTC. Translating it yields CASSPGLPPYEQYF.

CDR3 DNA: TGTGCCTGGGCCCGGGACAGCTCCTACGAGCAGTACTTC. Protein product: CAWARDSSYEQYF. This rearrangement joins TRBV30 to TRBJ2-7, with TRBD1 matching over 7 bases. Germline loops: CDR1 GTSNPN, CDR2 SVGIG (reference sequence). Trimming at V came to 5 bases and at J to 0 bases, leaving 4 bases not matched to a gene. This CDR3 is 13 amino acids long.

The chain links TRBV19 to TRBJ1-4; the match to TRBD1 covers 9 bases. Germline V lookup: CDR1 LNHDA, CDR2 SQIVND (reference sequence). Unmatched junction bases numbered 14, after V lost 10 bases and J lost 8 bases. The CDR3 runs 15 residues. In nucleotides, the CDR3 is TGTGCCACCAGTAGGTTCGGGACAGGGTCGGAAAAACTGTTTTTT. Translated: CATSRFGTGSEKLFF.

This chain connects TRBV28 to TRBJ1-1, with 7 bases lining up with TRBD1. J was trimmed by 5 bases and V by 2 bases; bases with no gene match: 8. This CDR3 comprises 15 residues. Germline V gene lookup returns CDR1 MDHEN and CDR2 SYDVKM. In nucleotides, the CDR3 is TGTGCCAGCAGTTTAGCCACAGGGGAGGAGACTGAAGCTTTCTTT. This translates into CASSLATGEETEAFF. Variable domain in full (rest from reference TRBV28 and TRBJ1-1): DVKVTQSSRYLVKRTGEKVFLECVQDMDHENMFWYRQDPGLGLRLIYFSYDVKMKEKGDIPEGYSVSREKKERFSLILESASTNQTSMYLCASSLATGEETEAFFGQGTRLTVV.

The chain carries TRBV18 and TRBJ2-7; 7 bases are a match to TRBD1. This CDR3 has 15 residues. Germline CDR1 is KGHSH and CDR2 is LQKENI. V lost 1 base to trimming and J lost 3 bases; unmatched junction nucleotides: 6. The CDR3 DNA reads as TGTGCCAGCTCACCACGGACAGGACCGGGCTACGAGCAGTACTTC. It is translated as CASSPRTGPGYEQYF.

The chain combines TRBV4-1 with TRBJ2-1, with 7 bases aligning to TRBD1. V was clipped by 5 bases and J by 6 bases; unmatched bases: 10. The germline CDR1 and CDR2 sequences are MGHRA and YSYEKL. This CDR3 spans 15 amino acids. The CDR3 DNA reads as TGCGCCAGCAGCGTGACAGGGAGCAGCGGCAATGAGCAGTTCTTC. Protein sequence: CASSVTGSSGNEQFF.